This TCR beta chain was captured by sequencing in a study of early T cells in non-severe SARS-CoV-2 infection. On the study more broadly: Sequenced bulk RNA came from whole blood that was unsorted, and chains were unpaired.

Researchers tagged individual cDNA molecules with unique molecular identifiers. TCRdb fed the 5' RACE reads into MiXCR, producing one record per CDR3 protein. The sample includes 80,000 to 95,000 distinct CDR3 sequences, 16% of them seen just once. Trimming took 6 bases from V and 3 from J; bases not matched to a gene: 10. The germline gives CDR1 KGHSH, CDR2 LQKENI. The CDR3 runs 15 residues. The receptor was derived from an adult who was a healthcare worker with PCR-confirmed SARS-CoV-2 infection or an uninfected control (not recorded which). The chain couples TRBV18 to TRBJ2-7; 8 positions agree with TRBD1. This specimen consisted of whole blood, obtained at baseline. This CDR3 is CASSSTGVELYEQYF. The CDR3, as DNA: TGTGCCAGCTCGTCGACAGGGGTGGAACTCTACGAGCAGTACTTC.